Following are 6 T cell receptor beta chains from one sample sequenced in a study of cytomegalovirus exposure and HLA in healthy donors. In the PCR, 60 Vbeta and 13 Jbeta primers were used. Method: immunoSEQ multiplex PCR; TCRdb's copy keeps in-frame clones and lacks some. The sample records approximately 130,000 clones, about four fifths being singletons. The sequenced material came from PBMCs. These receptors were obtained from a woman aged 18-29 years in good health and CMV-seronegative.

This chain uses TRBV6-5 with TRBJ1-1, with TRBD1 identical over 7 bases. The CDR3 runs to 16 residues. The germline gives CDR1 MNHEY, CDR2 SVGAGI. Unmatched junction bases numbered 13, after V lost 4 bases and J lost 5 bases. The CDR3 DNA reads TGTGCCAGCAGTTCCCCCTCAGGGGGATTGGGAACTGAAGCTTTCTTT. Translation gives CASSSPSGGLGTEAFF.

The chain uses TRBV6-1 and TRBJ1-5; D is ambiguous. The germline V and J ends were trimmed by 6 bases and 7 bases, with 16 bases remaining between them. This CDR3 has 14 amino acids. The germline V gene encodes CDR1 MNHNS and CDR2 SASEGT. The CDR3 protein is CASSETLRVQPQHF. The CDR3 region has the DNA TGTGCCAGCAGCGAAACTCTACGGGTCCAGCCCCAGCATTTT.

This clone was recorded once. The CDR3 spells CSVENTNTEAFF. In DNA form, the CDR3 reads TGCAGCGTTGAAAACACGAACACTGAAGCTTTCTTT. The J gene is TRBJ1-1, the V gene TRBV29-1; D remains unclear. V dropped 2 bases and J dropped 1 base, with 5 bases sitting between them. This CDR3 is built from 12 residues. The germline CDR1 and CDR2 sequences are SQVTM and ANQGSEA.

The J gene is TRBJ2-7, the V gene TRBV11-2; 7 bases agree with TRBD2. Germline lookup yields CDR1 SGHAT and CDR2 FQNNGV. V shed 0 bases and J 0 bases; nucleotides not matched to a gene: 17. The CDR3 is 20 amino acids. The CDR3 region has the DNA TGTGCCAGCAGCTTAGAGGTTGGACTTTTGTCTAGCGGATTCTCCTACGAGCAGTACTTC. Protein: CASSLEVGLLSSGFSYEQYF.

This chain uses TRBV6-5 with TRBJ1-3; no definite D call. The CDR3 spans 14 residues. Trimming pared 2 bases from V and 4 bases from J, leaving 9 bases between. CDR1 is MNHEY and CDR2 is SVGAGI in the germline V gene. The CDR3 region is CASSYRGDGNTIYF. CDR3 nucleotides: TGTGCCAGCAGTTACCGGGGTGACGGAAACACCATATATTTT.

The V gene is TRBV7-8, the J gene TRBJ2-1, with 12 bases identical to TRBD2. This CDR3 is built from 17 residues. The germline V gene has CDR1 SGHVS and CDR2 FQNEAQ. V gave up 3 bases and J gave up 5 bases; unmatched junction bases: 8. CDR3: CASSFSLAGGQDNEQFF. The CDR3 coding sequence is TGTGCCAGCAGCTTCTCACTAGCGGGGGGCCAAGACAATGAGCAGTTCTTC. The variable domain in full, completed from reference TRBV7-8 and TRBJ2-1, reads GAGVSQSPRYKVAKRGQDVALRCDPISGHVSLFWYQQALGQGPEFLTYFQNEAQLDKSGLPSDRFFAERPEGSVSTLKIQRTQQEDSAVYLCASSFSLAGGQDNEQFFGPGTRLTVL.